Below are 21 T cell receptor beta chains sequenced from a single sample in a study of T cell repertoires in cytomegalovirus infection. TCRdb itself ran the reads through MiXCR, one entry per CDR3 protein. The sample lists 150,000 to 200,000 distinct CDR3 sequences, approximately 15% occurring once. Sequenced material: PBMCs. These receptors all stem from a human donor in good health (CMV status not recorded). Some clones in this sample may be carry-over from other donors' samples.

The J gene is TRBJ2-1, the V gene TRBV20-1, with TRBD2 matching over 15 bases. With V trimmed by 0 bases and J by 0 bases, 6 bases remained unmatched. Per germline, CDR1 DFQATT and CDR2 SNEGSKA (reference sequence). The length of the CDR3 is 19 residues. CDR3: CSARDRTSGGAGSYNEQFF. In nucleotides, the CDR3 is TGCAGTGCTAGAGATAGGACTAGCGGGGGGGCGGGCTCCTACAATGAGCAGTTCTTC.

This clonotype was found many times. DNA of the CDR3: TGTGCCAGCAGCCTTAGCGGGAGCGACAATGAGCAGTTCTTC. This gives the protein CASSLSGSDNEQFF. This chain uses TRBV11-3 with TRBJ2-1, with 9 bases aligning to TRBD2. This CDR3 is built from 14 residues. V was pared by 5 bases and J by 5 bases, with 4 bases of the junction left unmatched. The V gene's germline CDR1 is SGHNT and CDR2 YENEEA.

This clonotype was detected many times. V is TRBV10-3 and J is TRBJ1-2, with 9 positions matching TRBD1. The germline CDR1 and CDR2 sequences are ENHRY and SYGVKD. V gave up 4 bases and J gave up 4 bases; unmatched junction bases: 4. The CDR3 is 14 amino acids. In nucleotides, the CDR3 is TGTGCCATCAGTGTGGACAGGGGAACCTATGGCTACACCTTC. Translation: CAISVDRGTYGYTF.

The chain joins TRBV29-1 to TRBJ2-1; D not certain. V lost 3 bases and J lost 8, with 8 bases in between. CDR1 is SQVTM, CDR2 ANQGSEA, per germline. This CDR3 is built from 11 residues. Here the CDR3 DNA reads TGCAGCGTTGATTTGGGTTATGAGCAGTTCTTC. This codes for CSVDLGYEQFF.

The chain links TRBV3-1 to TRBJ2-3, with D uncertain. Trimming removed 0 bases at V and 0 bases at J, with 4 bases between. The CDR3 extends over 14 amino acids. In germline, CDR1 is LGHDT, CDR2 YNNKEL (reference sequence). The CDR3 DNA sequence: TGTGCCAGCAGCCAAGATGGAAGCACAGATACGCAGTATTTT. This encodes CASSQDGSTDTQYF.

This rearrangement joins TRBV29-1 to TRBJ1-5, with no clear D. This CDR3 comprises 14 residues. Trimming stripped 4 bases from V and 6 bases from J, with 16 bases between. Germline values: CDR1 SQVTM, CDR2 ANQGSEA. CDR3 in amino acids: CSVGNLGVGQPQHF. The CDR3 DNA reads TGCAGCGTTGGCAATCTGGGAGTGGGTCAGCCCCAGCATTTT.

This clonotype occurred many times. V gene TRBV29-1 combines with J gene TRBJ2-7; D is unresolved. V was cut by 5 bases and J by 3 bases, with 11 bases left in between. This CDR3 region has 12 residues. In germline, CDR1 is SQVTM, CDR2 ANQGSEA. The CDR3 DNA follows: TGCAGCGTTCGCGACAAAATCTACGAGCAGTACTTC. As protein: CSVRDKIYEQYF.

This clonotype was detected only a few times. The rearrangement links TRBV2 to TRBJ2-3, with 8 bases that match TRBD1. Germline lookup yields CDR1 SNHLY and CDR2 FYNNEI. The CDR3 runs to 14 residues. Trimming cost V 9 bases and J 0 bases; bases outside gene matches: 5. This CDR3 is CARSDRVSTDTQYF. DNA for the CDR3: TGTGCCAGATCGGACAGGGTTAGCACAGATACGCAGTATTTT.

Many counts were recorded for this clonotype. The rearrangement uses TRBV25-1 and TRBJ1-1; a possible D gene is TRBD1 (5 bases). Germline values: CDR1 MGHDK, CDR2 SYGVNS. V lost 6 bases, J lost 1 base, and 12 bases lay in between. The CDR3 has 14 amino acids. CDR3 coding DNA: TGTGCCAGCAGGGTTACAGGCCCGAACACTGAAGCTTTCTTT. It codes for CASRVTGPNTEAFF. Using reference TRBV25-1 and TRBJ1-1 for the parts outside the CDR3, the full variable domain is EADIYQTPRYLVIGTGKKITLECSQTMGHDKMYWYQQDPGMELHLIHYSYGVNSTEKGDLSSESTVSRIRTEHFPLTLESARPSHTSQYLCASRVTGPNTEAFFGQGTRLTVV.

This clonotype has a single count. The chain joins TRBV12-3 or TRBV12-4 to TRBJ2-7, with 8 bases aligning to TRBD1. V lost 6 bases, J lost 6 bases, and 4 bases stayed unmatched. The CDR3 is made up of 12 amino acids. DNA for the CDR3: TGTGCCAGCAGACGCCAGGGGGCCGAGCAGTACTTC. It yields the protein CASRRQGAEQYF.

In this sample, this clonotype turned up a few times. V usage is TRBV4-1 and J usage is TRBJ2-2; D uncertain. In germline, CDR1 is MGHRA, CDR2 YSYEKL. With 7 bases removed from V and 4 bases from J, the gap between germline ends came to 7 bases. The length of the CDR3 is 12 residues. The CDR3 reads CASNSATGELFF. The CDR3 region has the DNA TGCGCCAGCAATTCAGCCACCGGGGAGCTGTTTTTT.

This clonotype has at least ten counts. The chain couples TRBV7-3 to TRBJ2-3, with D tentatively TRBD2 (6 bases). Germline CDR1 and CDR2: SGHTA and FQGTGA. CDR3 length: 15 amino acids. V gave up 5 bases and J gave up 3 bases, with 15 bases separating them. CDR3 region: CASSPQAGTTDTQYF. As DNA, the CDR3 is TGTGCCAGCAGCCCCCAGGCCGGGACTACAGATACGCAGTATTTT.

This clonotype was seen more than once but under ten times. The rearrangement joins TRBV28 to TRBJ2-5; D may be TRBD2 (6 bases). Germline values: CDR1 MDHEN, CDR2 SYDVKM. There are 15 residues in the CDR3. Trimming removed 2 bases from V and 2 bases from J, with 12 bases in between. The CDR3 nucleotides read TGTGCCAGCAGTTTAATGGGGACTGGGCAAGAGACCCAGTACTTC. It codes for CASSLMGTGQETQYF.

This clonotype has more than one count but fewer than ten. The rearrangement links TRBV28 to TRBJ2-6, with D possibly matching TRBD1 (5 bases). Germline CDR1 reads MDHEN; CDR2 reads SYDVKM. This CDR3 has 16 residues. Trimming left V 5 bases short and J 1 base short, with 12 bases between. Written as DNA, the CDR3 is TGTGCCAGCAGTAAAAGCGCAGGGTCTGGGGCCAACGTCCTGACTTTC. As protein: CASSKSAGSGANVLTF.

The CDR3 nucleotides are TGTGCCAGCAGCTTCGGACGGTCTTTGGATGCGCAGTATTTT. Translation gives CASSFGRSLDAQYF. This rearrangement joins TRBV5-6 to TRBJ2-3; D remains unclear. This CDR3 spans 14 amino acids. The germline V and J ends were trimmed by 2 bases and 10 bases, with 17 bases remaining between them. CDR1 and CDR2 from the germline V gene are SGHDT and YYEEEE.

There are many counts of this clonotype. The chain is built from TRBV5-1 and TRBJ2-5; 9 nucleotides agree with TRBD2. Trimming took 1 base from V and 2 from J; bases not matched to a gene: 6. In germline, CDR1 is SGHRS, CDR2 YFSETQ. The CDR3 spans 16 residues. CDR3 coding DNA: TGCGCCAGCAGCTTGCAAGGACTAGCGATTCAAGAGACCCAGTACTTC. It specifies CASSLQGLAIQETQYF. Full variable domain (rest looked up from reference TRBV5-1 and TRBJ2-5): KAGVTQTPRYLIKTRGQQVTLSCSPISGHRSVSWYQQTPGQGLQFLFEYFSETQRNKGNFPGRFSGRQFSNSRSEMNVSTLELGDSALYLCASSLQGLAIQETQYFGPGTRLLVL.

This chain joins TRBV6-2 or TRBV6-3 and TRBJ2-7, with D perhaps matching TRBD2 (6 bases). The CDR3 covers 16 residues. Germline CDR1 MNHEY, CDR2 SVGEGT. Deletions cut 4 bases from V and 2 bases from J, with 18 bases between. CDR3 sequence (DNA): TGTGCCAGCAGTTCCTCTGCGGAATTAGCGGCCTACGAGCAGTACTTC. Its protein product is CASSSSAELAAYEQYF.

This clonotype was detected many times. The CDR3 sequence: CASSSGLATYF. The CDR3 coding sequence is TGTGCCAGCAGCTCGGGACTAGCGACGTATTTT. The chain has TRBV7-3 and TRBJ2-3; TRBD2 agrees at 10 bases. The length of the CDR3 is 11 residues. V was clipped by 4 bases and J by 14 bases; unmatched bases: 3. CDR1 is SGHTA and CDR2 is FQGTGA in the germline V gene.

This clonotype was picked up many times. The chain couples TRBV7-8 to TRBJ2-2, with D tentatively TRBD1 or TRBD2 (6 bases each). This CDR3 has 17 amino acids. From germline, CDR1 is SGHVS and CDR2 FQNEAQ. V was shortened by 5 bases and J by 0 bases, with 16 bases between the two germline ends. The CDR3 reads CASSHRRGETNTGELFF. The CDR3 nucleotides are TGTGCCAGCAGCCACCGTAGGGGGGAAACGAACACCGGGGAGCTGTTTTTT.

There are a few counts of this clonotype. The V and J genes are TRBV30 and TRBJ2-4; D might be TRBD1 (6 bases). The CDR3 length is 11 residues. Germline V CDR1 and CDR2: GTSNPN, SVGIG (reference sequence). Trimming cost V 5 bases and J 8 bases, with 10 bases left between them. The DNA of the CDR3 is TGTGCCTGGGCCCACAGGGACATTCAGTACTTC. Its translation is CAWAHRDIQYF. Drawing the rest from reference TRBV30 and TRBJ2-4, the complete variable domain is SQTIHQWPATLVQPVGSPLSLECTVEGTSNPNLYWYRQAAGRGLQLLFYSVGIGQISSEVPQNLSASRPQDRQFILSSKKLLLSDSGFYLCAWAHRDIQYFGAGTRLSVL.

In its sample, this clonotype was seen a few times. The chain combines TRBV20-1 with TRBJ2-6; D remains ambiguous. This CDR3 is built from 16 residues. Germline loops: CDR1 DFQATT, CDR2 SNEGSKA (reference sequence). V lost 3 bases and J 4 bases, leaving 16 bases between the germline ends. The CDR3, as DNA: TGCAGTGCTAGGAGGCAGGAGCCCTTAGGGGCCAACGTCCTGACTTTC. It specifies CSARRQEPLGANVLTF.